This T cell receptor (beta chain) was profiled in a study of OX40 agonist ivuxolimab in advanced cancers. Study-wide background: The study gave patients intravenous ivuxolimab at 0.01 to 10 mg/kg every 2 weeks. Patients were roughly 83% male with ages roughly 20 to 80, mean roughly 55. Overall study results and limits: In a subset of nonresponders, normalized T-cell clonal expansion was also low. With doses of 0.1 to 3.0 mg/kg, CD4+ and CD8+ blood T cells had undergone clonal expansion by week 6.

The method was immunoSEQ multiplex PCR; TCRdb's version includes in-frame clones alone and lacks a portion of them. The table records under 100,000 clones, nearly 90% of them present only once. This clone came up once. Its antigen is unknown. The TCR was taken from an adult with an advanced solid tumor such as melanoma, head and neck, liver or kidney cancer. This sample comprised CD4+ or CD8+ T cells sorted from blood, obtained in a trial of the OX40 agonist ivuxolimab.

CDR3 in amino acids: CASSLAWEVAGELFF. Here the CDR3 DNA reads TGTGCCAGCAGCTTGGCCTGGGAGGTGGCCGGGGAGCTGTTTTTT. V is TRBV5-4 and J is TRBJ2-2; a possible D gene is TRBD2 (6 bases). This CDR3 region has 15 residues. The germline V gene encodes CDR1 SGHNT and CDR2 YYREEE (reference sequence). Deletions cut 0 bases from V and 6 bases from J, with 12 bases between.